This T cell receptor (beta chain) came from a study of identical twins. The CDR3 sequence is 12 residues long. V was pared by 2 bases and J by 12 bases, with 2 bases of the junction left unmatched. Germline-derived CDR1 and CDR2 are DFQATT and SNEGSKA (reference sequence). The study's findings and limits: Reduced insertions were recorded for abundant cord blood beta clonotypes, with no such pattern in memory repertoires.

A single record per CDR3 protein comes from TCRdb applying MiXCR to the 5' RACE reads. The data show under 500,000 distinct CDR3 sequences, about 13% seen once. In its sample, this clonotype was seen a few times. Its antigen is unidentified. A further study also used this sample, focusing on yellow fever vaccine responses in identical twins. As that study records: Among the twins, the vaccine T cell response reportedly seemed partly convergent and partly personalized.

The receptor comes from a woman under 30 in good health. Sequenced: CD4+ T cells sorted from blood. The rearrangement links TRBV20-1 to TRBJ2-1; TRBD2 agrees at 12 bases. Here the CDR3 DNA reads TGCAGTGCTAGACCACTAGCGGGAGGGCAGTTCTTC. Protein sequence: CSARPLAGGQFF.